These 9 T cell receptor beta chains originate from one sample sequenced in a study of regulatory T cells in long-lasting Graves disease. Regarding time point: newly diagnosed GD, antithyroid drugs for less than 3 months. The TCR library used RNA extracted from PBMCs. The authors built TCR beta libraries using iRepertoire HTBI primers and Arm-PCR of CDR3 regions. MiXCR was run by TCRdb on the multiplex PCR reads, yielding one entry per CDR3 protein. Among more than 400,000 distinct CDR3 sequences listed, about 16% were seen once. The same specimen was also included in a second study, on T cells in Graves' hyperthyroidism and ophthalmopathy.

Sequences were derived from peripheral blood mononuclear cells (PBMCs), sampled at new diagnosis, from a patient treated with antithyroid drugs. These receptors came from a man aged 40-49 years with Graves disease.

A word on this clonotype: This likely stems from a read error, as it lies one base from a far larger clone. The chain couples TRBV7-2 to TRBJ2-1; D possibly corresponds to TRBD1 (5 bases). Per germline, CDR1 SGHTA and CDR2 FQGNSA. The CDR3 runs 13 residues. Trimming cost V 6 bases and J 9 bases, with 15 bases left between them. The CDR3 region is CTSRLGANGEQFF. The CDR3 nucleotides read TGTACCAGCAGGCTAGGGGCCAATGGTGAGCAGTTCTTC.

This clonotype was seen at least ten times. The chain carries TRBV28 and TRBJ2-7; 10 bases are shared with TRBD1. The CDR3 loop spans 15 amino acids. Germline V lookup: CDR1 MDHEN, CDR2 SYDVKM. The J segment lost 1 base and the V segment lost 7 bases, leaving 7 bases of the junction unmatched. The CDR3, as DNA: TGTGCCAGCACCCCTGGGGACAGGGGATCCTACGAGCAGTACTTC. This gives the protein CASTPGDRGSYEQYF.

To note about this clonotype: A far larger clone is only one base removed, so a read error is likely. The conserved phenylalanine or tryptophan normally closing the CDR3 is absent here, so this likely arose from a read error. This chain joins TRBV11-2 and TRBJ2-1; D gene uncertain. Germline CDR1 is SGHAT and CDR2 is FQNNGV. The CDR3 loop spans 11 amino acids. CDR3 region: CASSSNNEQFS. The CDR3 DNA follows: TGTGCCAGCAGCTCCAACAATGAGCAGTTCTCC.

This chain connects TRBV28 to TRBJ2-1; D gene unclear. Germline-derived CDR1 and CDR2 are MDHEN and SYDVKM. This CDR3 spans 13 amino acids. The V and J ends lost 5 bases and 6 bases respectively, with 11 bases between them. The CDR3, as DNA: TGTGCCAGCAGTGCGTTCGGACGCAATGAGCAGTTCTTC. This translates into CASSAFGRNEQFF.

This clonotype has ten or more counts. V usage is TRBV11-2 and J usage is TRBJ2-7; 11 bases map to TRBD1. This CDR3 contains 15 residues. CDR1 is SGHAT and CDR2 is FQNNGV in the germline V gene. The ends lost 0 bases at V and 5 bases at J; junction bases unmatched: 3. CDR3 bases: TGTGCCAGCAGCTTAGATCGGACAGGGGGCAACGAGCAGTACTTC. Its translation: CASSLDRTGGNEQYF.

The V gene is TRBV5-4, the J gene TRBJ2-1, with D maybe TRBD2 (6 bases). Germline V gene sequence: CDR1 SGHNT, CDR2 YYREEE (reference sequence). The V end was cut by 2 bases, the J end by 6 bases, with 15 bases between. The CDR3 is 15 residues long. This chain's CDR3 is CASSFGGQRTNEQFF. The CDR3 region has the DNA TGTGCCAGCAGCTTCGGGGGTCAGCGGACCAATGAGCAGTTCTTC. The full variable domain, its missing parts supplied by reference TRBV5-4 and TRBJ2-1, is ETGVTQSPTHLIKTRGQQVTLRCSSQSGHNTVSWYQQALGQGPQFIFQYYREEENGRGNFPPRFSGLQFPNYSSELNVNALELDDSALYLCASSFGGQRTNEQFFGPGTRLTVL.

This clonotype was observed at least ten times. The V call is TRBV24-1, the J call TRBJ2-3, with D possibly matching TRBD1 (6 bases). Trimming cost V 6 bases and J 0 bases, with 9 bases left between them. Germline lookup yields CDR1 KGHDR and CDR2 SFDVKD. CDR3 length: 14 amino acids. In nucleotides, the CDR3 is TGTGCCACCAGTTCTGGGGGCAGCACAGATACGCAGTATTTT. Its translation: CATSSGGSTDTQYF.

The genes are TRBV19 and TRBJ1-4, with a tentative D call TRBD1 (5 bases). This CDR3 has 12 residues. CDR1 is LNHDA, CDR2 SQIVND, per germline (reference sequence). The V and J ends lost 11 bases and 11 bases respectively, with 18 bases between them. This CDR3 reads CAGRGSVGKLFF. In DNA, the CDR3 is TGTGCCGGTCGGGGGTCAGTGGGCAAACTGTTTTTT.

This clonotype has at least ten counts. The chain combines TRBV28 with TRBJ2-5; D is possibly TRBD1 (5 bases). V was shortened by 0 bases and J by 5 bases, with 7 bases between the two germline ends. CDR1 MDHEN and CDR2 SYDVKM come from the germline V gene. This CDR3 is 13 amino acids long. Here the CDR3 reads CASSLWGQETQYF. The CDR3, as DNA: TGTGCCAGCAGTTTATGGGGGCAGGAGACCCAGTACTTC.